Each of the 23 T cell receptor beta chains below was sequenced from the same sample in a study of blood T cell repertoires in COVID-19. Produced via immunoSEQ multiplex PCR; TCRdb's table is partial and in-frame only. The sample records about 77,000 clones, 90% being singletons. Sequenced sample: peripheral blood. These TCRs come from a woman at least 80 years old with active or convalescent COVID-19.

The V and J genes are TRBV7-9 and TRBJ1-2; a weak D match, TRBD1 (5 bases). This CDR3 is 15 amino acids long. Deletions cut 6 bases from V and 0 bases from J, with 14 bases between. Per germline, CDR1 SEHNR and CDR2 FQNEAQ (reference sequence). For the CDR3, the DNA is TGTGCCAGCAGACCCTCCGGGGGATCTAACTATGGCTACACCTTC. It yields the protein CASRPSGGSNYGYTF.

This chain uses TRBV4-1 with TRBJ2-7; 13 bases map to TRBD2. CDR3 length: 15 residues. Trimming removed 4 bases from V and 3 bases from J; junction bases left unmatched: 3. Germline V gene data show CDR1 as MGHRA and CDR2 as YSYEKL. The CDR3 is CASSPRLAGGYEQYF. CDR3 DNA sequence: TGCGCCAGCAGCCCCCGACTAGCGGGGGGCTACGAGCAGTACTTC.

The rearrangement uses TRBV5-4 and TRBJ2-5; the match to TRBD2 covers 8 bases. Per germline, CDR1 SGHNT and CDR2 YYREEE (reference sequence). CDR3 length: 16 residues. Germline trimming cut 4 bases from V and 2 bases from J; bases unmatched to any gene: 10. CDR3 DNA: TGTGCCAGCAGCCCATCTGGGACTAGGCCTCAAGAGACCCAGTACTTC. Translated, it gives CASSPSGTRPQETQYF.

The J gene is TRBJ1-1, the V gene TRBV5-3, with D possibly matching TRBD1 (6 bases). TRBV5-3 is labeled an ORF, and its function is uncertain. The CDR3 length is 14 residues. V was cut by 4 bases and J by 2 bases, with 12 bases left in between. CDR3 sequence: CARSPETGNTEAFF. DNA for the CDR3: TGTGCCAGAAGCCCAGAGACAGGTAACACTGAAGCTTTCTTT.

V and J are TRBV5-5 and TRBJ1-5, with TRBD1 matching over 10 bases. Germline loops: CDR1 SGHKS, CDR2 YYEKEE (reference sequence). Trimming at V came to 4 bases and at J to 3 bases, leaving 7 bases not matched to a gene. This CDR3 is built from 16 residues. The CDR3 loop reads CASSPWDRGYNQPQHF. CDR3 in DNA: TGTGCCAGCAGCCCATGGGACAGGGGTTACAATCAGCCCCAGCATTTT. Combining the CDR3 with reference TRBV5-5 and TRBJ1-5 gives the whole variable domain DAGVTQSPTHLIKTRGQQVTLRCSPISGHKSVSWYQQVLGQGPQFIFQYYEKEERGRGNFPDRFSARQFPNYSSELNVNALLLGDSALYLCASSPWDRGYNQPQHFGDGTRLSIL.

V gene TRBV28 combines with J gene TRBJ1-2, with a weak D call TRBD1 (6 bases). Germline CDR1 reads MDHEN; CDR2 reads SYDVKM. The V end lost 5 bases, the J end lost 4 bases, and 14 bases lay between the germline ends. The CDR3 has 14 amino acids. In DNA, the CDR3 is TGTGCCAGCAGTCCAGACAGGTTTTCCTATGGCTACACCTTC. It is translated as CASSPDRFSYGYTF.

The chain is built from TRBV4-1 and TRBJ2-7; TRBD2 is a possible D gene (6 bases). The germline CDR1 and CDR2 sequences are MGHRA and YSYEKL. Trimming stripped 0 bases from V and 2 bases from J, with 8 bases between. The CDR3 is 14 amino acids. The CDR3 loop is CASSQDWGAYEQYF. The CDR3 DNA reads TGCGCCAGCAGCCAAGATTGGGGGGCCTACGAGCAGTACTTC.

A few counts support this clone. The chain employs TRBV5-8 and TRBJ1-3, with 7 bases that match TRBD1. The CDR3 consists of 12 residues. Germline V gene data show CDR1 as SGHTS and CDR2 as YDEGEE. J was trimmed by 8 bases and V by 3 bases; bases with no gene match: 2. The CDR3 DNA follows: TGTGCCAGCAGCTCGGACAGGCACACCATATATTTT. Its protein is CASSSDRHTIYF. The whole variable domain, remainder taken from reference TRBV5-8 and TRBJ1-3, is EAGVTQSPTHLIKTRGQQATLRCSPISGHTSVYWYQQALGLGLQFLLWYDEGEERNRGNFPPRFSGRQFPNYSSELNVNALELEDSALYLCASSSDRHTIYFGEGSWLTVV.

The chain links TRBV11-3 to TRBJ2-6; 8 bases align to TRBD1. The CDR3 loop spans 17 amino acids. Germline V lookup: CDR1 SGHNT, CDR2 YENEEA. The J segment lost 0 bases and the V segment lost 1 base, leaving 2 bases of the junction unmatched. CDR3 in amino acids: CASSLGDRSSGANVLTF. The DNA of the CDR3 is TGTGCCAGCAGCTTAGGGGACAGGAGCTCTGGGGCCAACGTCCTGACTTTC.

The chain joins TRBV27 to TRBJ1-5; maybe TRBD1 (5 bases). V was clipped by 5 bases and J by 6 bases, with 11 bases between them. CDR1 and CDR2 (germline): MNHEY, SMNVEV (reference sequence). This CDR3 spans 13 amino acids. The CDR3 DNA is TGTGCCAGCAGTCCCGGACACAGTCAGCCCCAGCATTTT. It specifies CASSPGHSQPQHF.

This rearrangement joins TRBV3-1 (or the pseudogene TRBV3-2) to TRBJ1-1; tentatively, D is TRBD1 (5 bases). V lost 1 base and J lost 1, with 7 bases in between. Per germline, CDR1 LGHDT and CDR2 YNNKEL (reference sequence). The CDR3 is 14 amino acids. CDR3 sequence reads: CASSQAGGNTEAFF. CDR3 nucleotides: TGTGCCAGCAGCCAAGCGGGGGGGAACACTGAAGCTTTCTTT.

This chain joins TRBV4-3 and TRBJ2-3, with D perhaps TRBD2 (5 bases). The CDR3 has 16 residues. V was trimmed by 0 bases and J by 0 bases, leaving 10 bases between them. Germline values: CDR1 LGHNA, CDR2 YSLEER. The CDR3 sequence: CASSQDYGVSTDTQYF. The CDR3 bases are TGCGCCAGCAGCCAAGATTACGGGGTTAGCACAGATACGCAGTATTTT.

The chain links TRBV12-5 to TRBJ2-7, with 8 bases fitting TRBD2. The CDR3 extends over 16 amino acids. V was clipped by 6 bases and J by 5 bases; unmatched bases: 15. Germline assignment: CDR1 LGHNT and CDR2 FRNRAP. CDR3: CASGSLRGGRGDEQYF. Here the CDR3 DNA reads TGTGCTAGTGGAAGCCTTCGGGGGGGAAGAGGGGACGAGCAGTACTTC.

The chain carries TRBV7-3 and TRBJ2-1, with 8 bases identical to TRBD1. Germline CDR1 is SGHTA and CDR2 is FQGTGA. Trimming at V came to 3 bases and at J to 8 bases, leaving 12 bases not matched to a gene. CDR3 length: 16 residues. Written as DNA, the CDR3 is TGTGCCAGCAGCTTCCCCGGGACAGGCCTTGTAGATGAGCAGTTCTTC. Translated: CASSFPGTGLVDEQFF.

The rearrangement joins TRBV2 to TRBJ2-7; 11 nucleotides align to TRBD1. This CDR3 contains 14 residues. V lost 4 bases to trimming and J lost 6 bases; unmatched junction nucleotides: 5. CDR1 and CDR2 from the germline V gene are SNHLY and FYNNEI. The chain's CDR3 is CASSAGTGGREQYF. As DNA, the CDR3 is TGTGCCAGCAGTGCCGGGACAGGGGGTCGCGAGCAGTACTTC.

The chain joins TRBV9 to TRBJ2-7; D may be TRBD2 (6 bases). The CDR3 is made up of 13 amino acids. The V gene's germline CDR1 is SGDLS and CDR2 YYNGEE. V gave up 4 bases and J gave up 7 bases, with 15 bases separating them. The CDR3 here is CASSREWGEEQYF. The CDR3, as DNA: TGTGCCAGCAGCCGCGAATGGGGGGAGGAGCAGTACTTC.

The chain employs TRBV19 and TRBJ1-3, with D perhaps TRBD1 (6 bases). There are 15 residues in the CDR3. CDR1 and CDR2 (germline): LNHDA, SQIVND (reference sequence). The V and J ends lost 1 base and 4 bases respectively, with 11 bases between them. In DNA form, the CDR3 reads TGTGCCAGTAGTATAGGCCACAGGGAAGGAAACACCATATATTTT. Translating gives CASSIGHREGNTIYF. Variable domain in full (rest from reference TRBV19 and TRBJ1-3): DGGITQSPKYLFRKEGQNVTLSCEQNLNHDAMYWYRQDPGQGLRLIYYSQIVNDFQKGDIAEGYSVSREKKESFPLTVTSAQKNPTAFYLCASSIGHREGNTIYFGEGSWLTVV.

The genes are TRBV30 and TRBJ2-5, with D tentatively TRBD2 (7 bases). The CDR3 extends over 13 amino acids. Trimming removed 8 bases at V and 2 bases at J, with 15 bases between. Germline CDR1 GTSNPN, CDR2 SVGIG (reference sequence). CDR3 bases: TGTGCCCTTCGGCGGGGGACACAAGAGACCCAGTACTTC. Its protein is CALRRGTQETQYF.

This rearrangement joins TRBV7-6 to TRBJ1-5; D remains ambiguous. The CDR3 is made up of 15 amino acids. The V end lost 5 bases, the J end lost 3 bases, and 14 bases lay between the germline ends. Germline V gene data show CDR1 as SGHVS and CDR2 as FNYEAQ. CDR3 sequence: CASSPSGSLNQPQHF. The CDR3 nucleotides are TGTGCCAGCAGCCCCTCCGGGAGTCTCAATCAGCCCCAGCATTTT.

The chain has TRBV3-1 (or the pseudogene TRBV3-2) and TRBJ2-5; TRBD2 might be the D (5 bases). This CDR3 is built from 14 residues. Germline lookup yields CDR1 LGHDT and CDR2 YNNKEL (reference sequence). V lost 0 bases, J lost 2 bases, and 7 bases lay in between. The CDR3 nucleotides read TGTGCCAGCAGCCAAGAGCGGAGGCAAGAGACCCAGTACTTC. Its translation is CASSQERRQETQYF.

This clone was seen a single time. This chain joins TRBV4-2 and TRBJ1-3; TRBD1 is a possible D gene (6 bases). From germline, CDR1 is LGHNA and CDR2 YNFKEQ. This CDR3 is 18 amino acids long. V dropped 0 bases and J dropped 0 bases, with 15 bases sitting between them. The CDR3, as DNA: TGTGCCAGCAGCCAAGATTTTTTGACAGGACGCTCTGGAAACACCATATATTTT. Encoded protein: CASSQDFLTGRSGNTIYF.

The gene calls are TRBV4-2 and TRBJ1-5, with 10 positions matching TRBD1. V lost 6 bases, J lost 7 bases, and 6 bases stayed unmatched. The CDR3 totals 14 residues. Germline V gene lookup returns CDR1 LGHNA and CDR2 YNFKEQ. CDR3 in amino acids: CASSPDRGQQPQHF. The CDR3 region has the DNA TGTGCCAGCAGTCCCGACAGGGGGCAACAGCCCCAGCATTTT.

The chain couples TRBV2 to TRBJ2-3, with a possible D match to TRBD2 (6 bases). The germline V gene encodes CDR1 SNHLY and CDR2 FYNNEI. V lost 6 bases and J lost 4, with 11 bases in between. This CDR3 comprises 13 residues. CDR3 loop: CASSGGPPDTQYF. The CDR3 nucleotides are TGTGCCAGCAGCGGGGGACCCCCAGATACGCAGTATTTT.